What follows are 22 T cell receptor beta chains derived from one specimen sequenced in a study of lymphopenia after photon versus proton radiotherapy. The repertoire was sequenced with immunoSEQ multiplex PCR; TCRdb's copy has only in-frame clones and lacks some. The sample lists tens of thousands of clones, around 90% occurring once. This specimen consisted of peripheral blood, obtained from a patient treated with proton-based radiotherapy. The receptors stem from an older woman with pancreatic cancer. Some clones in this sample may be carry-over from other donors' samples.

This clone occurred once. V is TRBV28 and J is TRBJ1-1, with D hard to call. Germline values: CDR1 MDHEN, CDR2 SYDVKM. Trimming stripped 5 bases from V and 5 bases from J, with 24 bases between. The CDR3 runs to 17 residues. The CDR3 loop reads CASSGSGRTMRWTEAFF. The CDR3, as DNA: TGTGCCAGCAGTGGATCGGGGAGGACGATGCGGTGGACTGAAGCTTTCTTT.

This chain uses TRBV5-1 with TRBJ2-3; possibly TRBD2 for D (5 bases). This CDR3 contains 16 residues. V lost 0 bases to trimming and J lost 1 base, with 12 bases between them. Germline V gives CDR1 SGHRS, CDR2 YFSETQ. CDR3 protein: CASSLVPSGGTDTQYF. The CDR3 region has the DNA TGCGCCAGCAGCTTGGTCCCCAGCGGAGGCACAGATACGCAGTATTTT.

The CDR3 sequence: CASSPGTVTSGNTIYF. The CDR3 nucleotides are TGTGCCAGCAGCCCCGGGACAGTCACATCTGGAAACACCATATATTTT. The genes are TRBV6-6 and TRBJ1-3; the match to TRBD1 covers 7 bases. The CDR3 extends over 16 amino acids. J was trimmed by 1 base and V by 6 bases; bases with no gene match: 9. Per the germline V gene, CDR1 is MNHNY and CDR2 is SVGAGI (reference sequence).

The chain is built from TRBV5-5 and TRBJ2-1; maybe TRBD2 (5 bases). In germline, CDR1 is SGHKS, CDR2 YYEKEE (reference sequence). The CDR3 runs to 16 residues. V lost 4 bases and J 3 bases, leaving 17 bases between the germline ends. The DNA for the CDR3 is TGTGCCAGCAGCGGGAGTGGGGTACTGAACTACAATGAGCAGTTCTTC. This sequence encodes CASSGSGVLNYNEQFF.

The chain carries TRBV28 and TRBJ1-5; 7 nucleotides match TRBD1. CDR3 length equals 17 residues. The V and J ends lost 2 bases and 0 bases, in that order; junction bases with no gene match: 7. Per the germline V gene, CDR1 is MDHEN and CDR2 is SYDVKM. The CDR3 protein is CASSLARDSASNQPQHF. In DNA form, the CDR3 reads TGTGCCAGCAGTTTAGCGAGGGACAGTGCTAGCAATCAGCCCCAGCATTTT.

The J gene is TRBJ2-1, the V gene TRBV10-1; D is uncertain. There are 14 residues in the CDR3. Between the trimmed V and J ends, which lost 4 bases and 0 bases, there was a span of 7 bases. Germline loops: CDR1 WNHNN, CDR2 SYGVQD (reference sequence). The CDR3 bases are TGCGCCAGCAGTGGGTTGAGCTCCTACAATGAGCAGTTCTTC. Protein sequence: CASSGLSSYNEQFF.

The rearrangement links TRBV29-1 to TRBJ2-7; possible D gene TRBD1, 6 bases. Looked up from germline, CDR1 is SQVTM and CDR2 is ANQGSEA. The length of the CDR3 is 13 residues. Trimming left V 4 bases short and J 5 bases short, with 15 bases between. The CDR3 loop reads CSVAKGHGHEQYF. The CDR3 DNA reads TGCAGCGTTGCGAAGGGACACGGGCACGAGCAGTACTTC.

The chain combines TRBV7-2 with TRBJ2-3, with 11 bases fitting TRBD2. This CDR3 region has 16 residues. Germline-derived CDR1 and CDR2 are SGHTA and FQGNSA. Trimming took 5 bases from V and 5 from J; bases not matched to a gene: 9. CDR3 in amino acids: CASSVVLAGVGDTQYF. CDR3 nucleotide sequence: TGTGCCAGCAGCGTAGTACTAGCGGGAGTAGGAGATACGCAGTATTTT.

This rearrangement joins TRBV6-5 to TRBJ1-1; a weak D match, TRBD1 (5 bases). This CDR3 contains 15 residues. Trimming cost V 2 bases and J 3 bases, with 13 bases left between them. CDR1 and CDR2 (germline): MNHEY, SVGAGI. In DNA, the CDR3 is TGTGCCAGCAGTTACCTCGGGGTGGGGGACACTGAAGCTTTCTTT. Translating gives CASSYLGVGDTEAFF.

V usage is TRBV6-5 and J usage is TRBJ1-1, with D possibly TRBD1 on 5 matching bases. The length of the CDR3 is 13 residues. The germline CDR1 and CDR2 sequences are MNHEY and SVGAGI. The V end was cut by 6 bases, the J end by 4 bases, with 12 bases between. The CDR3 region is CASRGQGSTEAFF. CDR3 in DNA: TGTGCCAGCAGGGGGCAGGGAAGCACTGAAGCTTTCTTT.

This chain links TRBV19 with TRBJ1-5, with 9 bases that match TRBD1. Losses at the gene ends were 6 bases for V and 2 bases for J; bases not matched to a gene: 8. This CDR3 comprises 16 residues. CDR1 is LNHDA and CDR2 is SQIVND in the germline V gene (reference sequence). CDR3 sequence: CASSLGQGSGNQPQHF. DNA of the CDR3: TGTGCCAGTAGCCTAGGACAGGGGAGCGGCAATCAGCCCCAGCATTTT.

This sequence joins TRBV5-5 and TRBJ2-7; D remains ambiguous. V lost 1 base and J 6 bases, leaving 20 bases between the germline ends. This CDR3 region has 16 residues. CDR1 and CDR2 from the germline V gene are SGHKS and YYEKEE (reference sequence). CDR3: CASSLRAGPRLGEQYF. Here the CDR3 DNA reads TGTGCCAGCAGCTTGAGGGCAGGCCCCCGTTTAGGCGAGCAGTACTTC.

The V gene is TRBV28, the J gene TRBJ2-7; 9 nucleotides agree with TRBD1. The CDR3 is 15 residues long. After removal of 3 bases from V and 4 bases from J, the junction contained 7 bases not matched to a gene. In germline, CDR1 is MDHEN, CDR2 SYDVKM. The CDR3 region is CASSFSSGQGYEQYF. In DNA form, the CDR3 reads TGTGCCAGCAGTTTCAGCTCGGGACAGGGTTACGAGCAGTACTTC. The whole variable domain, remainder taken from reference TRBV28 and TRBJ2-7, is DVKVTQSSRYLVKRTGEKVFLECVQDMDHENMFWYRQDPGLGLRLIYFSYDVKMKEKGDIPEGYSVSREKKERFSLILESASTNQTSMYLCASSFSSGQGYEQYFGPGTRLTVT.

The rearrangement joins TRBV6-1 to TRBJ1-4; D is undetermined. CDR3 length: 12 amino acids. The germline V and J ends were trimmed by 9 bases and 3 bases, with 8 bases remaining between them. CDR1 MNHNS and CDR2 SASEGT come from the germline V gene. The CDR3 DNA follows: TGTGCCAGAGGTAGTGCTAATGAAAAACTGTTTTTT. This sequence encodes CARGSANEKLFF.

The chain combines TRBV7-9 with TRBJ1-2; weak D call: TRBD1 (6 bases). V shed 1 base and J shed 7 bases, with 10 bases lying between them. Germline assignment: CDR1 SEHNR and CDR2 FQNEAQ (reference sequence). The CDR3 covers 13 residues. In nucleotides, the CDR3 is TGTGCCAGCAGCTTAGGGGGGGCCGGTGGCTACACCTTC. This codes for CASSLGGAGGYTF.

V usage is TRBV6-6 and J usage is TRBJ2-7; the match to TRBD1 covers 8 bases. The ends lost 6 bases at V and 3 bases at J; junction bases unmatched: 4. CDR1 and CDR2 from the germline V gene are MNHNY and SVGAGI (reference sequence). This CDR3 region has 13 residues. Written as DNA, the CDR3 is TGTGCCAGCAGGACAGGGGAAAGCTACGAGCAGTACTTC. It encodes CASRTGESYEQYF.

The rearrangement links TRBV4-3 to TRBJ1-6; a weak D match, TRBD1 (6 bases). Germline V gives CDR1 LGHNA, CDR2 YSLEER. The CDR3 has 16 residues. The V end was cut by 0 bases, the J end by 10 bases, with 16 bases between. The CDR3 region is CASSQDLRQEGSPLHF. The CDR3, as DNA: TGCGCCAGCAGCCAAGATCTTAGACAGGAGGGATCACCCCTCCACTTT.

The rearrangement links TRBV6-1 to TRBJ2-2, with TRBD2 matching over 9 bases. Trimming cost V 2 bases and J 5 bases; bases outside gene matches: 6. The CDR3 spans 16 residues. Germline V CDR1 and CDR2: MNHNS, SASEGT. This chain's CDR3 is CASSELSGRRTGELFF. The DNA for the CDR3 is TGTGCCAGCAGTGAACTGAGCGGGAGGCGAACCGGGGAGCTGTTTTTT.

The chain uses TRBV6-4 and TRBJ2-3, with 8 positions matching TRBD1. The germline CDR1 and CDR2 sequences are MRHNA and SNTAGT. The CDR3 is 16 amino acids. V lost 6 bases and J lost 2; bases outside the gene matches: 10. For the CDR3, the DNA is TGTGCCAGCAGCCCAGCCGGGACAGGCGACACAGATACGCAGTATTTT. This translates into CASSPAGTGDTDTQYF.

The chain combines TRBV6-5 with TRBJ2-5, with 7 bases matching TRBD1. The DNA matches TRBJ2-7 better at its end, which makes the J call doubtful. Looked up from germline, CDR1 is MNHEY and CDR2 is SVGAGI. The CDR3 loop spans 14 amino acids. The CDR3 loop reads CASSYLQGPYEQYF. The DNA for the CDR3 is TGTGCCAGCAGTTACTTACAGGGGCCCTACGAGCAGTACTTC.

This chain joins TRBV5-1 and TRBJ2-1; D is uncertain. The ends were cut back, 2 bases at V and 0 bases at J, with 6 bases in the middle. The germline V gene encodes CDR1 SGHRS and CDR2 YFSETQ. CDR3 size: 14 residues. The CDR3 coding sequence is TGCGCCAGCAGCTTATCGAGCTCCTACAATGAGCAGTTCTTC. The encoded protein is CASSLSSSYNEQFF.

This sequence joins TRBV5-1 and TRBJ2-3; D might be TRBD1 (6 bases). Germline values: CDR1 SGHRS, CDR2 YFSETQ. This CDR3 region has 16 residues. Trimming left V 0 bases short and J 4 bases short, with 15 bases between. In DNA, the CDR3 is TGCGCCAGCAGCTTGGAGGGGGACAATAGCGCAGATACGCAGTATTTT. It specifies CASSLEGDNSADTQYF.